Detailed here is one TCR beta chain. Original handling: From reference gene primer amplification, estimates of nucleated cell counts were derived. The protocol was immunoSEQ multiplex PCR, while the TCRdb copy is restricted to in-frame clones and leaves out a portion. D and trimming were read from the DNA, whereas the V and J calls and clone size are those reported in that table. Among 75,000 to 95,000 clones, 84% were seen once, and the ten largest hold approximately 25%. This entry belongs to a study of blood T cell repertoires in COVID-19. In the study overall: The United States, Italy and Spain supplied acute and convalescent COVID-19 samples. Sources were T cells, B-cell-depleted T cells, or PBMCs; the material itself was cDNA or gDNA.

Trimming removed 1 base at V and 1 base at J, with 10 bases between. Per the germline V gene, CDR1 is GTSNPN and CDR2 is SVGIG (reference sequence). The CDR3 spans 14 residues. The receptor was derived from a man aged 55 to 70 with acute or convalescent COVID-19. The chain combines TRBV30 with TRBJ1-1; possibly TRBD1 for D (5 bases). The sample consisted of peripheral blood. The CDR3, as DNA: TGTGCCTGGAGTGGGAGACAGAGGAACACTGAAGCTTTCTTT. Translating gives CAWSGRQRNTEAFF.